This T cell receptor beta chain appears in the sequencing data of a study of regulatory T cells in long-lasting Graves disease. Points from the study as a whole: Persistent disease exhibited a predilection for TRBV28, TRBJ1-2 and TRBJ2-5.

Regarding time point: newly diagnosed GD, antithyroid drugs for less than 3 months. Following extraction of RNA from PBMCs, that RNA was used to make the TCR library. This clonotype was counted only a few times. The antigen is undetermined. V was shortened by 6 bases and J by 6 bases, with 21 bases between the two germline ends. Per germline, CDR1 MNHEY and CDR2 SMNVEV (reference sequence). The CDR3 runs to 15 residues. Arm-PCR of CDR3 regions with iRepertoire HTBI primers generated TCR beta libraries. TCRdb redid the calling of the multiplex PCR reads with MiXCR, one entry per CDR3 protein. The sample includes 580,000 or so distinct CDR3 sequences, roughly 15% seen only once; the top ten take around 12%. This sample was also put to use in a study of T cells in Graves' hyperthyroidism and ophthalmopathy.

This sequence originates from a man aged 18 to 29 with Graves disease. J is TRBJ2-7 and V is TRBV27; D may match TRBD1 or TRBD2 (5 bases each). Sample: peripheral blood mononuclear cells (PBMCs), taken at new diagnosis, from a patient treated with antithyroid drugs. The CDR3 DNA reads TGTGCCAGCAGCCTCACTAGAGGGGCCTCATCCGAGCAGTACTTC. It encodes CASSLTRGASSEQYF.